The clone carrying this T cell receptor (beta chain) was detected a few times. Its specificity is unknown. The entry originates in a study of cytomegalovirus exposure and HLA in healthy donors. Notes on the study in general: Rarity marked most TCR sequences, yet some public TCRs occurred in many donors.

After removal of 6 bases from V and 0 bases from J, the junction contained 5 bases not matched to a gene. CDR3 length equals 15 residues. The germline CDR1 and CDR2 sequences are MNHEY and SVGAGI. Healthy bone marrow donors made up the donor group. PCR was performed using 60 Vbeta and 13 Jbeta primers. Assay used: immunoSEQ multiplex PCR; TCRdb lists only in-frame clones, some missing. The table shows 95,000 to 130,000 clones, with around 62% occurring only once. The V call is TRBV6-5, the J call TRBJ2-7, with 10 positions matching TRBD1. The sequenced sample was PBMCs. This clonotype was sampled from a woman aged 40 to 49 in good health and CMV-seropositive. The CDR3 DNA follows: TGTGCCAGCAGGACGGACAGGGGGGACTCCTACGAGCAGTACTTC. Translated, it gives CASRTDRGDSYEQYF.